This record concerns one T cell receptor (beta chain) sequence. This sample was included in a study of cytotoxic CD8 clonotypes in ibrutinib-treated CLL. The CDR3 is made up of 14 amino acids. Per germline, CDR1 MNHEY and CDR2 SVGAGI. Trimming removed 2 bases from V and 6 bases from J; junction bases left unmatched: 5. Researchers set a sequencing depth target of 1 in 200,000 to 1 in 1 million T cells. The table came from immunoSEQ multiplex PCR; TCRdb's copy has only in-frame clones and leaves some out. The sample shows tens of thousands of clones, more than 65% of them seen only once. This specimen was PBMCs, taken before ibrutinib treatment. This clonotype was obtained from a human donor with chronic lymphocytic leukemia. V usage is TRBV6-5 and J usage is TRBJ2-7, with 9 bases that match TRBD1. This chain's CDR3 is CASSYPRQGGEQYF. The CDR3 DNA is TGTGCCAGCAGTTACCCGAGACAGGGGGGCGAGCAGTACTTC.